This entry lists 3 T cell receptor beta chains sequenced from one sample in a study of breast tumors, draining lymph nodes, adjacent tissues. TCRdb used MiXCR to reprocess the multiplex PCR reads, holding one entry per CDR3 protein. The repertoire holds roughly 120,000 distinct CDR3 sequences, nearly 20% seen once, with roughly 3.6% in the top ten. Axillary draining lymph nodes of breast cancer patients supplied the node samples. Sequencing input: axillary lymph node tissue. The origin of the receptors is a female donor with breast cancer. Some clones in this sample may be carry-over from other donors' samples.

V is TRBV6-1 and J is TRBJ2-1; perhaps TRBD2 as D (6 bases). Germline V CDR1 and CDR2: MNHNS, SASEGT. Trimming shortened V by 1 base and J by 8 bases, and 9 bases separated the two germline ends. The CDR3 runs to 13 residues. The CDR3 bases are TGTGCCAGCAGTGAAGAACTAGCCTATGAGCAGTTCTTC. Translated: CASSEELAYEQFF.

This clonotype was recorded many times. This sequence joins TRBV20-1 and TRBJ1-2; D possibly corresponds to TRBD1 (5 bases). Germline V gene data show CDR1 as DFQATT and CDR2 as SNEGSKA (reference sequence). The CDR3 covers 15 residues. The germline V and J ends were trimmed by 5 bases and 2 bases, with 18 bases remaining between them. The CDR3: CSALVWDRENYGYTF. CDR3 DNA sequence: TGCAGTGCTTTAGTTTGGGACCGGGAGAACTATGGCTACACCTTC.

This clonotype appeared many times. The rearrangement joins TRBV7-9 to TRBJ2-1, with 9 bases aligning to TRBD2. CDR3 length equals 18 residues. Unmatched junction bases numbered 11, after V lost 1 base and J lost 4 bases. Germline CDR1 is SEHNR and CDR2 is FQNEAQ (reference sequence). CDR3 loop: CASSLVSLPSGTYNEQFF. The CDR3 coding sequence is TGTGCCAGCAGCTTAGTTTCGTTGCCTAGCGGGACTTACAATGAGCAGTTCTTC.